The 30 T cell receptor beta chains below come from one sample, sequenced in a study of low-dose radiotherapy and immunotherapy resistance in tumors. Time point given: before trial treatment. Priming of first-strand cDNA relied on TRAV- and TRBV-specific primers (covering alpha and beta chains). TCR amplification involved 15 to 20 PCR cycles with a constant-region primer and V-primer adapter. TCRdb recomputed calls from the reads with MiXCR, one row per CDR3 protein. The sample contains around 83,000 distinct CDR3 sequences, under 20% of which appear only once. Material: PBMCs, obtained before treatment. These receptors came from a male donor with prostate cancer.

A word on this clonotype: This may stem from a read error, because a much larger clone lies one nucleotide away. The genes are TRBV9 and TRBJ2-7; a possible D gene is TRBD1 (6 bases). CDR1 is SGDLS and CDR2 is YYNGEE in the germline V gene. This CDR3 is built from 14 residues. Trimming took 4 bases from V and 7 from J, leaving 18 bases between them. CDR3 loop: CASSTGTPYNEQYF. In DNA, the CDR3 is TGTGCCAGCAGCACCGGGACACCATACAATGAGCAGTACTTC. Drawing the rest from reference TRBV9 and TRBJ2-7, the complete variable domain is DSGVTQTPKHLITATGQRVTLRCSPRSGDLSVYWYQQSLDQGLQFLIQYYNGEERAKGNILERFSAQQFPDLHSELNLSSLELGDSALYFCASSTGTPYNEQYFGPGTRLTVT.

There are many counts of this clonotype. The chain combines TRBV5-4 with TRBJ2-3; 13 positions match TRBD2. Germline V lookup: CDR1 SGHNT, CDR2 YYREEE (reference sequence). The CDR3 loop spans 16 amino acids. The V segment lost 4 bases and the J segment 4 bases; nucleotides outside the gene matches: 6. The DNA for the CDR3 is TGTGCCAGCAGCACCACGGGACTAGCGGGATCAGATACGCAGTATTTT. Protein sequence: CASSTTGLAGSDTQYF.

This clonotype has a count of ten or more. V gene TRBV29-1 combines with J gene TRBJ1-4; D is perhaps TRBD1 (6 bases). Trimming took off 5 bases at V and 3 bases at J, with 10 bases between the two ends. Germline V CDR1 and CDR2: SQVTM, ANQGSEA. The CDR3 loop spans 13 amino acids. The CDR3 region has the DNA TGCAGCGTTTGGGGGCCCGCTAATGAAAAACTGTTTTTT. Amino acids: CSVWGPANEKLFF.

This clonotype came up many times. This chain links TRBV20-1 with TRBJ2-2; TRBD2 matches at 7 bases. The germline V gene encodes CDR1 DFQATT and CDR2 SNEGSKA (reference sequence). The CDR3 has 14 amino acids. V shed 0 bases and J 4 bases; nucleotides not matched to a gene: 2. Written as DNA, the CDR3 is TGCAGTGCTAGAGAGGGGGGGGGCACCGGGGAGCTGTTTTTT. Protein: CSAREGGGTGELFF.

At least ten counts were recorded for this clonotype. The chain combines TRBV7-2 with TRBJ2-5; D is possibly TRBD1 (5 bases). The CDR3 is 13 residues long. Deletions cut 5 bases from V and 5 bases from J, with 12 bases between. Germline-derived CDR1 and CDR2 are SGHTA and FQGNSA. CDR3 sequence: CASSASPGETQYF. The CDR3 nucleotides are TGTGCCAGCAGCGCCTCCCCAGGGGAGACCCAGTACTTC.

This clonotype was detected ten times or more. This chain joins TRBV5-1 and TRBJ1-6; D call uncertain. The germline V gene encodes CDR1 SGHRS and CDR2 YFSETQ. V lost 0 bases and J 5 bases, leaving 12 bases between the germline ends. The CDR3 has 16 residues. The CDR3 reads CASSLDPGAHNSPLHF. CDR3 in DNA: TGCGCCAGCAGCTTGGACCCCGGAGCGCATAATTCACCCCTCCACTTT.

This clonotype was seen ten or more times. The chain has TRBV19 and TRBJ1-5, with D tentatively TRBD1 (5 bases). V was trimmed by 1 base and J by 2 bases, leaving 24 bases between them. The length of the CDR3 is 20 residues. Germline-derived CDR1 and CDR2 are LNHDA and SQIVND (reference sequence). In nucleotides, the CDR3 is TGTGCCAGTAGTATAGGGCTCCGGCTGGGGCAGAAAAGAGGCAATCAGCCCCAGCATTTT. The encoded protein is CASSIGLRLGQKRGNQPQHF.

This clonotype was seen repeatedly, ten times or more. The gene calls are TRBV5-1 and TRBJ2-7; D tentatively fits TRBD1 or TRBD2 (6 bases each). Per the germline V gene, CDR1 is SGHRS and CDR2 is YFSETQ. Trimming left V 0 bases short and J 2 bases short, with 9 bases between. The CDR3 is 14 residues long. CDR3 sequence reads: CASSLERGAYEQYF. CDR3 sequence (DNA): TGCGCCAGCAGCTTGGAGAGGGGGGCCTACGAGCAGTACTTC. The variable domain in full, completed from reference TRBV5-1 and TRBJ2-7, reads KAGVTQTPRYLIKTRGQQVTLSCSPISGHRSVSWYQQTPGQGLQFLFEYFSETQRNKGNFPGRFSGRQFSNSRSEMNVSTLELGDSALYLCASSLERGAYEQYFGPGTRLTVT.

This clonotype has a count of ten or more. The chain uses TRBV5-1 and TRBJ2-1, with 14 bases fitting TRBD2. J gave up 9 bases and V 3 bases, and 8 bases lay outside the gene matches. Germline CDR1 and CDR2: SGHRS and YFSETQ. CDR3 length: 16 amino acids. CDR3 residues: CASSSGLAGGFGEQFF. Written as DNA, the CDR3 is TGCGCCAGCAGCTCAGGACTAGCGGGGGGATTCGGTGAGCAGTTCTTC.

The chain combines TRBV7-2 with TRBJ2-3, with D hard to call. The CDR3 sequence is 15 residues long. V lost 5 bases to trimming and J lost 1 base, with 13 bases between them. Germline-derived CDR1 and CDR2 are SGHTA and FQGNSA. The chain's CDR3 is CASSTDFGGTDTQYF. In DNA form, the CDR3 reads TGTGCCAGCAGCACCGACTTCGGCGGCACAGATACGCAGTATTTT.

This clonotype turned up a few times. The CDR3 region is CASSRGAGTRGYEQYF. For the CDR3, the DNA is TGTGCCAGCAGCAGGGGGGCCGGGACTAGAGGATACGAGCAGTACTTC. This sequence joins TRBV7-9 and TRBJ2-7; TRBD2 aligns across 8 bases. CDR3 size: 16 residues. V shed 5 bases, J shed 4 bases, and the junction held 13 bases outside the gene matches. Germline V gives CDR1 SEHNR, CDR2 FQNEAQ (reference sequence).

This clonotype turned up a few times. A far larger clone is a single base away, which makes a read error likely. The chain recombines TRBV5-1 with TRBJ2-1; 10 bases fit TRBD2. The CDR3 consists of 13 residues. With 7 bases clipped from V and 10 bases from J, the junction kept 8 bases outside the gene matches. The germline V gene encodes CDR1 SGHRS and CDR2 YFSETQ. CDR3: CASQIAGGYEQFF. The CDR3, as DNA: TGCGCCAGCCAAATAGCGGGGGGCTACGAGCAGTTCTTC.

At least ten counts were recorded for this clonotype. The genes are TRBV7-8 and TRBJ1-5; D not resolved. The CDR3 covers 15 residues. Germline V gene sequence: CDR1 SGHVS, CDR2 FQNEAQ. V was trimmed by 5 bases and J by 0 bases, leaving 11 bases between them. CDR3 sequence (DNA): TGTGCCAGCAGCCCGCGGGAATTTAGCAATCAGCCCCAGCATTTT. Translating it yields CASSPREFSNQPQHF.

Only a few counts were recorded for this clonotype. J is TRBJ1-1 and V is TRBV10-3; D is unclear. Trimming pared 10 bases from V and 1 base from J, leaving 13 bases between. The CDR3 extends over 13 amino acids. Per the germline V gene, CDR1 is ENHRY and CDR2 is SYGVKD. CDR3 DNA: TGTGCCACCACTATAGACCAGAACACTGAAGCTTTCTTT. This sequence encodes CATTIDQNTEAFF.

This clonotype was observed a few times. The chain uses TRBV5-1 and TRBJ2-1; 13 bases align to TRBD2. The V and J ends lost 0 bases and 9 bases, in that order; junction bases with no gene match: 12. Germline CDR1 is SGHRS and CDR2 is YFSETQ. This CDR3 has 18 amino acids. CDR3 amino acids: CASSLEILAGGFGGEQFF. The CDR3 nucleotides read TGCGCCAGCAGCTTGGAAATACTAGCGGGAGGGTTCGGCGGTGAGCAGTTCTTC.

This clonotype appeared many times. J is TRBJ2-5 and V is TRBV4-3, with 9 nucleotides matching TRBD2. J gave up 1 base and V 1 base, and 4 bases lay outside the gene matches. Germline CDR1 reads LGHNA; CDR2 reads YSLEER. This CDR3 is built from 16 residues. The DNA for the CDR3 is TGCGCCAGCAGCCAAGGCGCGGGGGGGCGCCAAGAGACCCAGTACTTC. Amino acids: CASSQGAGGRQETQYF.

This clonotype appeared many times. V is TRBV2 and J is TRBJ2-7, with TRBD2 as a possible D gene (7 bases). V lost 3 bases, J lost 0 bases, and 15 bases lay in between. Germline loops: CDR1 SNHLY, CDR2 FYNNEI. This CDR3 region has 16 residues. The CDR3 nucleotides read TGTGCCAGCAGTGATAAGGGGGGAGGGAGCTCCTACGAGCAGTACTTC. Its translation is CASSDKGGGSSYEQYF. Full variable domain (missing parts from reference TRBV2 and TRBJ2-7): EPEVTQTPSHQVTQMGQEVILRCVPISNHLYFYWYRQILGQKVEFLVSFYNNEISEKSEIFDDQFSVERPDGSNFTLKIRSTKLEDSAMYFCASSDKGGGSSYEQYFGPGTRLTVT.

This clonotype was picked up many times. The chain links TRBV5-1 to TRBJ1-1; D gene uncertain. Trimming cost V 2 bases and J 0 bases, with 5 bases left between them. CDR3 size: 13 residues. CDR1 is SGHRS, CDR2 YFSETQ, per germline. CDR3 sequence: CASSFTVNTEAFF. CDR3 DNA: TGCGCCAGCAGCTTCACAGTGAACACTGAAGCTTTCTTT.

In its sample, this clonotype was seen many times. The CDR3 spells CASSEFGGGTGELFF. The CDR3 DNA sequence: TGTGCCAGCAGTGAATTCGGGGGGGGAACCGGGGAGCTGTTTTTT. This chain connects TRBV6-1 to TRBJ2-2; the match to TRBD2 covers 8 bases. CDR3 length: 15 amino acids. J gave up 5 bases and V 2 bases, and 4 bases lay outside the gene matches. CDR1 MNHNS and CDR2 SASEGT come from the germline V gene.

At least ten counts were recorded for this clonotype. CDR3 nucleotide sequence: TGCAGTGCTATAGGCTCTGACGTTTACAATGAGCAGTTCTTC. This gives the protein CSAIGSDVYNEQFF. This chain joins TRBV20-1 and TRBJ2-1; D not resolved. The germline V gene has CDR1 DFQATT and CDR2 SNEGSKA (reference sequence). V was pared by 4 bases and J by 4 bases, with 14 bases between. The CDR3 is made up of 14 amino acids.

In regard to this clonotype: It may be a read error: a sequence one base away is much more abundant. The DNA for the CDR3 is TGTGCCAGCAGTGGACTAGCGGGGGCCCACTCCTACAATGAGCAGTACTTC. Translating gives CASSGLAGAHSYNEQYF. The gene calls are TRBV7-6 and TRBJ2-5, with 13 bases that match TRBD2. V was clipped by 6 bases and J by 11 bases; unmatched bases: 18. The germline V gene has CDR1 SGHVS and CDR2 FNYEAQ. This CDR3 is 17 amino acids long.

This clonotype was detected many times. The chain is built from TRBV7-2 and TRBJ2-7; 9 nucleotides agree with TRBD2. The CDR3 length is 14 residues. CDR1 and CDR2 (germline): SGHTA, FQGNSA. The V segment lost 5 bases and the J segment 4 bases; nucleotides outside the gene matches: 6. The CDR3 sequence is CASSIIAGVYEQYF. The CDR3 DNA is TGTGCCAGCAGCATCATAGCGGGGGTATACGAGCAGTACTTC. The full variable domain, its missing parts supplied by reference TRBV7-2 and TRBJ2-7, is GAGVSQSPSNKVTEKGKDVELRCDPISGHTALYWYRQSLGQGLEFLIYFQGNSAPDKSGLPSDRFSAERTGGSVSTLTIQRTQQEDSAVYLCASSIIAGVYEQYFGPGTRLTVT.

This clonotype was detected many times. The V and J genes are TRBV12-3 or TRBV12-4 and TRBJ2-1, with D possibly matching TRBD2 (6 bases). V lost 3 bases and J lost 6, with 12 bases in between. The CDR3 covers 14 residues. As DNA, the CDR3 is TGTGCCAGCAGTTTGGGGGGTGGGGTCAATGAGCAGTTCTTC. Translating gives CASSLGGGVNEQFF.

Ten or more counts support this clonotype. The CDR3: CASSLAALRLNTEAFF. The CDR3 DNA sequence: TGCGCCAGCAGCTTGGCCGCGTTACGGTTGAACACTGAAGCTTTCTTT. The chain is built from TRBV5-1 and TRBJ1-1; D not resolved. CDR3 size: 16 residues. In germline, CDR1 is SGHRS, CDR2 YFSETQ. V dropped 0 bases and J dropped 0 bases, with 12 bases sitting between them.

This clonotype was observed at least ten times. This chain uses TRBV28 with TRBJ1-4, with D possibly matching TRBD1 (5 bases). The CDR3 loop spans 14 amino acids. The germline V and J ends were trimmed by 5 bases and 0 bases, with 7 bases remaining between them. Germline CDR1 MDHEN, CDR2 SYDVKM. The DNA for the CDR3 is TGTGCCAGCAGTACGGGGGCAACTAATGAAAAACTGTTTTTT. Translated, it gives CASSTGATNEKLFF.

This clonotype was detected ten times or more. The chain uses TRBV6-1 and TRBJ1-2; D remains ambiguous. There are 15 residues in the CDR3. V was shortened by 7 bases and J by 7 bases, with 22 bases between the two germline ends. Germline assignment: CDR1 MNHNS and CDR2 SASEGT. This CDR3 is CASTTSQAQNGGYTF. The CDR3 coding sequence is TGTGCCAGCACGACATCTCAGGCCCAAAATGGTGGCTACACCTTC.

This rearrangement joins TRBV19 to TRBJ1-3; D is ambiguous. Germline V gene lookup returns CDR1 LNHDA and CDR2 SQIVND (reference sequence). The CDR3 contains 13 residues. Trimming removed 3 bases from V and 4 bases from J, with 7 bases in between. DNA for the CDR3: TGTGCCAGTAGTATCGGGAACGGAAACACCATATATTTT. Its translation: CASSIGNGNTIYF.

This clonotype was recorded at least ten times. J is TRBJ2-3 and V is TRBV12-3 or TRBV12-4, with no clear D. V lost 3 bases, J lost 0 bases, and 7 bases lay in between. This CDR3 region has 14 residues. The CDR3 DNA is TGTGCCAGCAGTTTTGGGTCAAGCACAGATACGCAGTATTTT. Protein: CASSFGSSTDTQYF.

The sample holds a few counts of this clonotype. V gene TRBV20-1 combines with J gene TRBJ2-5, with D perhaps TRBD2 (6 bases). The CDR3 length is 14 residues. The V and J ends lost 2 bases and 5 bases respectively, with 15 bases between them. The germline V gene has CDR1 DFQATT and CDR2 SNEGSKA (reference sequence). The CDR3, as DNA: TGCAGTGCTAGACCATTGGGAGGCAGTGAGACCCAGTACTTC. Protein: CSARPLGGSETQYF.

This clonotype was counted ten times or more. This chain joins TRBV5-6 and TRBJ2-7; 8 bases match TRBD1. Germline CDR1 SGHDT, CDR2 YYEEEE. There are 15 residues in the CDR3. V shed 0 bases and J 2 bases; nucleotides not matched to a gene: 4. CDR3 in amino acids: CASSLVGQGPYEQYF. The CDR3 DNA sequence: TGTGCCAGCAGCTTGGTTGGACAGGGACCCTACGAGCAGTACTTC.